This entry is about one T cell receptor (beta chain). The data were taken from a study of monozygotic twins with inflammatory bowel disease. TCRdb reprocessed the 5' RACE reads; each CDR3 protein has one entry and no DNA is given. In all, the sample yields about 450,000 distinct CDR3 sequences. CDR1 is SGHNT and CDR2 is YYREEE in the germline V gene (reference sequence). The CDR3 has 11 amino acids. The chain has TRBV5-4 and TRBJ1-2. Sequencing was performed on blood. This TCR was sampled from a human donor with ulcerative colitis or Crohn's disease, or a healthy co-twin of an affected twin (not recorded which). CDR3 sequence reads: CASSGDYGYTF. Variable domain in full (rest from reference TRBV5-4 and TRBJ1-2): ETGVTQSPTHLIKTRGQQVTLRCSSQSGHNTVSWYQQALGQGPQFIFQYYREEENGRGNFPPRFSGLQFPNYSSELNVNALELDDSALYLCASSGDYGYTFGSGTRLTVV.